These T cell receptor beta chains were read from a single sample in a study of blood T cell repertoires in COVID-19. Data came from immunoSEQ multiplex PCR; TCRdb stores just in-frame clones and leaves some out. The profile shows roughly 180,000 clones, around 77% of them singletons. Sequencing was done on a sample of peripheral blood. The receptor set was obtained from a man aged 55-75 years with active or convalescent COVID-19. The CDR3 runs from the conserved cysteine through the conserved F or W. The D gene is left open where the match is weak. Size is stated for part of the rows, as once, few or many counts, or as a class when the clone is expanded.

d_call j_call v_call clone_size cdr3_aa cdr3_nt
TRBD1 TRBJ1-4 TRBV4-2 - CASSQEDRRNEKLFF TGTGCCAGCAGCCAGGAGGACAGGAGGAATGAAAAACTGTTTTTT
- TRBJ1-5 TRBV18 - CASSPLAGISNQPQHF TGTGCCAGCTCACCACTGGCGGGAATTAGCAATCAGCCCCAGCATTTT
- TRBJ2-1 TRBV11-2 - CASSLEGTVYNEQFF TGTGCCAGCAGCTTAGAGGGCACGGTCTACAATGAGCAGTTCTTC
- TRBJ2-3 TRBV19 - CASSASPLGPRTDTQYF TGTGCCAGTAGTGCCAGCCCGTTGGGGCCCCGCACAGATACGCAGTATTTT
- TRBJ1-3 TRBV11-3 - CASSLNFGNTIYF TGTGCCAGCAGCTTAAACTTCGGAAACACCATATATTTT
TRBD2 TRBJ2-7 TRBV19 - CASSITRVWTSGSYEQYF TGTGCCAGTAGTATAACTCGCGTTTGGACTAGCGGATCCTACGAGCAGTACTTC
- TRBJ1-1 TRBV5-1 - CASSLAGIENTEAFF TGCGCCAGCAGCTTGGCCGGGATAGAAAACACTGAAGCTTTCTTT
- TRBJ1-1 TRBV9 few CASSDGRVNTEAFF TGTGCCAGCAGCGACGGCAGGGTGAACACTGAAGCTTTCTTT
TRBD2 TRBJ2-3 TRBV6-1 once CASSELGGRVGTQYF TGTGCCAGCAGTGAATTAGGCGGGAGGGTAGGTACGCAGTATTTT
TRBD2 TRBJ2-4 TRBV27 - CASSLSTPGGGRTNIQYF TGTGCCAGCAGTTTATCGACCCCCGGGGGGGGGCGGACTAACATTCAGTACTTC
- TRBJ2-1 TRBV5-3 few CARSLECQRGSYNEQFF TGTGCCAGAAGCTTGGAGTGTCAGCGAGGGTCCTACAATGAGCAGTTCTTC
TRBD1 TRBJ1-2 TRBV4-2 few CASSQVGTVRDYGYTF TGTGCCAGCAGCCAAGTTGGGACAGTTCGTGACTATGGCTACACCTTC
TRBD2 TRBJ2-3 TRBV27 few CASYGRWADTQYF TGTGCCAGCTACGGGAGGTGGGCAGATACGCAGTATTTT
TRBD1 TRBJ2-7 TRBV24-1 - CATSDPNRGYYEQYF TGTGCCACCAGTGATCCGAACAGGGGTTATTACGAGCAGTACTTC
TRBD2 TRBJ2-7 TRBV15 once CATRISGSSYEQYF TGTGCCACCAGGATTAGCGGGAGCTCCTACGAGCAGTACTTC
- TRBJ2-5 TRBV27 - CASSLGKGGETQYF TGTGCCAGCAGCCTGGGGAAGGGCGGGGAGACCCAGTACTTC
TRBD1 TRBJ1-1 TRBV28 - CASSLGTGGLGTEAFF TGTGCCAGCAGTCTCGGGACAGGGGGCTTAGGTACTGAAGCTTTCTTT
TRBD1 TRBJ1-2 TRBV9 once CASSPRTGTYGYTF TGTGCCAGCAGCCCCCGGACAGGGACTTATGGCTACACCTTC
- TRBJ2-1 TRBV24-1 once CATSDWGDEQFF TGTGCCACCAGTGATTGGGGGGATGAGCAGTTCTTC
- TRBJ1-4 TRBV5-4 - CASSLAGGDNEKLFF TGTGCCAGCAGCTTGGCCGGGGGAGACAATGAAAAACTGTTTTTT
- TRBJ1-6 TRBV3-1/TRBV3-2 - CASSQGRGLASPLHF TGTGCCAGCAGCCAGGGGCGGGGGCTGGCATCACCCCTCCACTTT
TRBD1 TRBJ1-5 TRBV2 - CASRGDRFSNQPQHF TGTGCCAGCAGGGGGGACAGATTTAGCAATCAGCCCCAGCATTTT
- TRBJ1-1 TRBV18 - CASSSLGAQNTEAFF TGTGCCAGCTCCAGCTTGGGGGCTCAGAACACTGAAGCTTTCTTT
- TRBJ1-2 TRBV10-3 once CAIRDKGPSDGYTF TGTGCCATCAGGGACAAGGGGCCAAGTGACGGCTACACCTTC
TRBD2 TRBJ2-7 TRBV24-1 few CATSDPTSGPEQYF TGTGCCACCAGTGATCCTACTAGCGGCCCTGAGCAGTACTTC
TRBD2 TRBJ2-3 TRBV4-3 - CASSQGTAGADTQYF TGCGCCAGCAGCCAAGGAACTGCGGGAGCCGATACGCAGTATTTT
TRBD1 TRBJ1-5 TRBV5-6 - CASSGGQNQPQHF TGTGCCAGCAGCGGGGGACAGAATCAGCCCCAGCATTTT
TRBD1 TRBJ2-7 TRBV19 - CASSPRDRGHLDEQYF TGTGCCAGTAGTCCCCGGGACAGGGGGCATTTGGACGAGCAGTACTTC
- TRBJ2-7 TRBV29-1 once CSVLTDSYEQYF TGCAGCGTCCTAACTGACAGCTACGAGCAGTACTTC
TRBD1 TRBJ1-5 TRBV18 once CASSPGQGIQPQHF TGTGCCAGCTCACCGGGACAGGGAATTCAGCCCCAGCATTTT
TRBD1 TRBJ2-7 TRBV11-2 - CASRRQGATEQYF TGTGCCAGCCGCCGACAGGGGGCTACGGAGCAGTACTTC
- TRBJ1-5 TRBV18 - CASSPFGGRSSQPQHF TGTGCCAGCTCACCGTTTGGGGGGAGGTCGAGTCAGCCCCAGCATTTT
- TRBJ1-5 TRBV18 few CASSPTSSDYSNQPQHF TGTGCCAGCTCACCAACCTCCTCAGACTATAGCAATCAGCCCCAGCATTTT
TRBD1 TRBJ2-7 TRBV18 - CASDPGQGRREQYF TGTGCCAGCGATCCGGGACAGGGAAGGAGGGAGCAGTACTTC
TRBD1 TRBJ1-4 TRBV7-9 - CASSLEGARLFF TGTGCCAGCAGCTTAGAGGGGGCCCGGCTGTTTTTT
- TRBJ2-3 TRBV7-2 few CASSAGSTDTQYF TGTGCCAGCAGCGCGGGGAGCACAGATACGCAGTATTTT
TRBD1 TRBJ1-2 TRBV10-3 - CAITDRGEKGYTF TGTGCCATCACCGACAGGGGAGAGAAGGGCTACACCTTC